These T cell receptor beta chains were read from a single sample in a study of Tregs in tolerant kidney transplant recipients. Here immunoSEQ multiplex PCR was the method, and the copy in TCRdb shows in-frame clones only, minus some. The table has 50,000 to 85,000 clones, roughly 92% seen once. The sequenced sample was CD8+ T cells from blood, obtained before the transplant. These receptors originate from a human donor who received a combined kidney and bone marrow transplant. CDR3s include the opening cysteine and the closing phenylalanine or tryptophan. A D gene is named only where the DNA matches it firmly. A clone size is listed for some rows: how often the clone was seen (once, few, many), or a class if it is expanded.

TRBJ1-2,once,-,TRBV4-1,TGCGCCAGCAGCCCTGGGGCAGGGAACTATGGCTACACCTTC,CASSPGAGNYGYTF
TRBJ2-5,-,TRBD2,TRBV13,TGTGCCAGCAGCTCAAGGCGGGAGGGCCAAGAGACCCAGTACTTC,CASSSRREGQETQYF
TRBJ2-3,-,-,TRBV11-2,TGTGCCAGCAGCTTAGATAGGGGCAACCCCCACACAGATACGCAGTATTTT,CASSLDRGNPHTDTQYF
TRBJ2-2,-,-,TRBV7-6,TGTGCCAGCAGCTTAGTCCCCCTAGCTAACACCGGGGAGCTGTTTTTT,CASSLVPLANTGELFF
TRBJ2-7,-,TRBD2,TRBV29-1,TGCAGCGTCATACCACCGGGGACTAGCGGGAGTTACGAGCAGTACTTC,CSVIPPGTSGSYEQYF
TRBJ2-6,once,TRBD1,TRBV7-3,TGTGCCAGCAGCTCGGCGACAGGGGAGATATCTGGGGCCAACGTCCTGACTTTC,CASSSATGEISGANVLTF
TRBJ1-3,-,-,TRBV29-1,TGCAGCGTTGTAGCCCGTTCTGGAAACACCATATATTTT,CSVVARSGNTIYF
TRBJ2-7,few,-,TRBV4-1,TGCGCCAGCAGCCAAGTTAAACAGGGCGTCCACGAGCAGTACTTC,CASSQVKQGVHEQYF
TRBJ2-7,-,-,TRBV30,TGTGCCTGGAGTGTGGCAGGGGACTCCTACGAGCAGTACTTC,CAWSVAGDSYEQYF
TRBJ2-7,-,-,TRBV10-2,TGCGCCAGCACCGTTGGAGCGGACGAGCAGTACTTC,CASTVGADEQYF
TRBJ2-1,-,TRBD2,TRBV27,TGTGCCAGCAGTTCAGGACTAGCGGGTTTCAATGAGCAGTTCTTC,CASSSGLAGFNEQFF
TRBJ1-2,once,-,TRBV9,TGTGCCAGCAGCGTGAACATTGGGGTTGAGGGTAACTATGGCTACACCTTC,CASSVNIGVEGNYGYTF